One sample yielded the 25 T cell receptor beta chains listed below, sequenced in a study of cytomegalovirus exposure and HLA in healthy donors. PCR was performed using 60 Vbeta and 13 Jbeta primers. The method was immunoSEQ multiplex PCR; TCRdb's version includes in-frame clones alone and lacks a portion of them. The sample yields approximately 160,000 clones, 75% to 90% seen once. The source material was PBMCs. These receptors were taken from a human donor in good health.

A note on this clone: This sample also contains other DNA sequences that code for the same CDR3. This chain links TRBV20-1 with TRBJ1-1, with D possibly TRBD1 on 6 matching bases. The germline V and J ends were trimmed by 6 bases and 5 bases, with 10 bases remaining between them. CDR3 length equals 11 residues. Germline-derived CDR1 and CDR2 are DFQATT and SNEGSKA (reference sequence). The DNA for the CDR3 is TGCAGTGCCAAGGGGGAAACTGAAGCTTTCTTT. Amino acids: CSAKGETEAFF.

This clone was detected only a few times. The chain joins TRBV4-3 to TRBJ2-2, with 10 bases that match TRBD2. In germline, CDR1 is LGHNA, CDR2 YSLEER. The CDR3 sequence is 20 residues long. V lost 0 bases to trimming and J lost 1 base; unmatched junction nucleotides: 11. The DNA for the CDR3 is TGCGCCAGCAGCCAAGATTGGGTGGTAGCGGGGGGCGGGAACACCGGGGAGCTGTTTTTT. Protein product: CASSQDWVVAGGGNTGELFF.

This sequence joins TRBV18 and TRBJ2-2, with 7 bases that match TRBD1. In germline, CDR1 is KGHSH, CDR2 LQKENI. The ends lost 1 base at V and 2 bases at J; junction bases unmatched: 4. This CDR3 spans 16 amino acids. This CDR3 reads CASSPQDRSNTGELFF. The CDR3 nucleotides read TGTGCCAGCTCACCACAGGACAGGAGTAACACCGGGGAGCTGTTTTTT.

Only one count was recorded for this clone. CDR3 coding DNA: TGCAGCGTTGAAGATCGGGGGGGCACAGATACGCAGTATTTT. It yields the protein CSVEDRGGTDTQYF. The V and J genes are TRBV29-1 and TRBJ2-3; 7 bases fit TRBD2. The length of the CDR3 is 14 residues. The V and J ends lost 0 bases and 1 base, in that order; junction bases with no gene match: 1. Germline CDR1 is SQVTM and CDR2 is ANQGSEA.

This clone occurred a few times. The chain links TRBV2 to TRBJ1-4; 7 bases fit TRBD1. Per germline, CDR1 SNHLY and CDR2 FYNNEI. Trimming took 9 bases from V and 2 from J; bases not matched to a gene: 6. The CDR3 sequence is 14 residues long. The chain's CDR3 is CASTDRRTNEKLFF. As DNA, the CDR3 is TGTGCCAGTACGGACAGGAGGACTAATGAAAAACTGTTTTTT.

This clone occurred once. The chain has TRBV9 and TRBJ1-1, with D perhaps matching TRBD1 (5 bases). V lost 1 base and J 4 bases, leaving 11 bases between the germline ends. The CDR3 length is 14 residues. Germline lookup yields CDR1 SGDLS and CDR2 YYNGEE. CDR3 protein: CASSVREGRTEAFF. The CDR3 DNA reads TGTGCCAGCAGCGTAAGGGAGGGGCGCACTGAAGCTTTCTTT.

This chain links TRBV7-9 with TRBJ1-2; 10 nucleotides agree with TRBD1. CDR3 length: 15 amino acids. The germline V gene encodes CDR1 SEHNR and CDR2 FQNEAQ (reference sequence). V lost 5 bases to trimming and J lost 7 bases; unmatched junction nucleotides: 10. CDR3 residues: CASSTAVTGGSGYTF. In nucleotides, the CDR3 is TGTGCCAGCAGCACAGCGGTGACAGGGGGCAGTGGCTACACCTTC.

The rearrangement links TRBV7-9 to TRBJ2-1; TRBD1 agrees at 10 bases. Trimming took 1 base from V and 6 from J; bases not matched to a gene: 9. CDR3 size: 17 residues. In germline, CDR1 is SEHNR, CDR2 FQNEAQ (reference sequence). CDR3 region: CASSLEFGTGVSNEQFF. The CDR3 DNA reads TGTGCCAGCAGCTTAGAGTTCGGGACAGGGGTAAGCAATGAGCAGTTCTTC.

The V and J genes are TRBV7-8 and TRBJ2-1; no firm D call. This CDR3 is 13 amino acids long. Looked up from germline, CDR1 is SGHVS and CDR2 is FQNEAQ. Trimming removed 1 base from V and 6 bases from J, with 7 bases in between. The CDR3 DNA follows: TGTGCCAGCAGCTTAGACCTACGCAATGAGCAGTTCTTC. Translation: CASSLDLRNEQFF.

The genes are TRBV5-6 and TRBJ2-3, with 9 nucleotides matching TRBD1. The CDR3 sequence is 14 residues long. The germline V gene has CDR1 SGHDT and CDR2 YYEEEE. The J segment lost 4 bases and the V segment lost 4 bases, leaving 4 bases of the junction unmatched. The CDR3 is CASSGGQGSDTQYF. In DNA form, the CDR3 reads TGTGCCAGCAGCGGGGGACAGGGATCAGATACGCAGTATTTT.

This clone was seen a single time. This chain links TRBV9 with TRBJ1-2; D ambiguous. The germline CDR1 and CDR2 sequences are SGDLS and YYNGEE. Trimming left V 3 bases short and J 2 bases short, with 5 bases between. This CDR3 is built from 12 residues. The CDR3 DNA sequence: TGTGCCAGCAGCGCGGGAAACTATGGCTACACCTTC. Its protein product is CASSAGNYGYTF.

The J gene is TRBJ2-7, the V gene TRBV5-1, with TRBD2 matching 10 bases. After removal of 1 base from V and 2 bases from J, the junction contained 0 bases not matched to a gene. Germline V gene data show CDR1 as SGHRS and CDR2 as YFSETQ. The length of the CDR3 is 14 residues. CDR3 coding DNA: TGCGCCAGCAGCTTGCTAGCGGGGGCCTACGAGCAGTACTTC. The encoded protein is CASSLLAGAYEQYF.

The chain carries TRBV12-2 and TRBJ1-1. TRBV12-2 is assigned pseudogene status. The CDR3 has 14 amino acids. In DNA, the CDR3 is TGTGCAAGTCGCTTAGCAGCCATGAACACTGAAGCTTTCTTT. Its protein is CASRLAAMNTEAFF.

This rearrangement joins TRBV4-3 to TRBJ1-5; D is uncertain. The CDR3 totals 16 residues. V was trimmed by 1 base and J by 6 bases, leaving 16 bases between them. Germline V gene lookup returns CDR1 LGHNA and CDR2 YSLEER. The DNA of the CDR3 is TGCGCCAGCAGCCAAGGTAATAATAACCCCGGTCAGCCCCAGCATTTT. It translates to CASSQGNNNPGQPQHF.

This chain links TRBV11-2 with TRBJ2-5; TRBD2 is a possible D gene (6 bases). Germline loops: CDR1 SGHAT, CDR2 FQNNGV. Trimming shortened V by 3 bases and J by 3 bases, and 8 bases separated the two germline ends. The CDR3 length is 13 residues. CDR3 bases: TGTGCCAGCAGCTTGACTAGGGAAGAGACCCAGTACTTC. This encodes CASSLTREETQYF.

The rearrangement uses TRBV4-1 and TRBJ2-4; 7 nucleotides align to TRBD2. V dropped 1 base and J dropped 4; count of bases not matched to a gene: 10. In germline, CDR1 is MGHRA, CDR2 YSYEKL. This CDR3 has 17 amino acids. CDR3 coding DNA: TGCGCCAGCAGCCAAGGTTTCCGGGGGGAGGTGAAAAACATTCAGTACTTC. Translated: CASSQGFRGEVKNIQYF.

The V call is TRBV6-1, the J call TRBJ2-4; TRBD2 matches 7 bases. Germline loops: CDR1 MNHNS, CDR2 SASEGT. V was pared by 3 bases and J by 6 bases, with 5 bases of the junction left unmatched. This CDR3 has 14 residues. The CDR3: CASSDRAGVNIQYF. Written as DNA, the CDR3 is TGTGCCAGCAGTGACAGGGCGGGGGTAAACATTCAGTACTTC.

This clone was recorded a few times. V usage is TRBV27 and J usage is TRBJ2-7; 9 bases map to TRBD1. The CDR3 has 14 amino acids. The V segment lost 5 bases and the J segment 5 bases; nucleotides outside the gene matches: 7. The V gene's germline CDR1 is MNHEY and CDR2 SMNVEV (reference sequence). DNA of the CDR3: TGTGCCAGCAGTACCGGGACAGGGATCGACGAGCAGTACTTC. Translation gives CASSTGTGIDEQYF.

The chain has TRBV27 and TRBJ2-3, with D perhaps TRBD1 (5 bases). The CDR3 loop spans 12 amino acids. The germline CDR1 and CDR2 sequences are MNHEY and SMNVEV (reference sequence). V dropped 5 bases and J dropped 10 bases, with 13 bases sitting between them. CDR3 nucleotides: TGTGCCAGCAGTCTTTCAGGGCGATCGCAGTATTTT. Its translation: CASSLSGRSQYF.

This sequence joins TRBV4-2 and TRBJ2-1; D remains ambiguous. CDR3 length: 12 residues. The V gene lost 1 base and the J gene lost 5 bases, with 3 bases spanning the gap. Germline V CDR1 and CDR2: LGHNA, YNFKEQ. The CDR3 loop reads CASSQVNNEQFF. The CDR3 bases are TGTGCCAGCAGCCAAGTCAACAATGAGCAGTTCTTC.

This chain connects TRBV5-4 to TRBJ2-3; tentative D call: TRBD2 (5 bases). Germline CDR1 SGHNT, CDR2 YYREEE (reference sequence). This CDR3 is built from 16 residues. Trimming removed 4 bases from V and 2 bases from J, with 17 bases in between. Written as DNA, the CDR3 is TGTGCCAGCAGCGGGATTCCGGGATCCTACACAGATACGCAGTATTTT. Encoded protein: CASSGIPGSYTDTQYF. The full variable domain, with the rest looked up from reference TRBV5-4 and TRBJ2-3, is ETGVTQSPTHLIKTRGQQVTLRCSSQSGHNTVSWYQQALGQGPQFIFQYYREEENGRGNFPPRFSGLQFPNYSSELNVNALELDDSALYLCASSGIPGSYTDTQYFGPGTRLTVL.

This clone came up a few times. The chain uses TRBV7-2 and TRBJ1-1; D not certain. Trimming shortened V by 5 bases and J by 0 bases, and 7 bases separated the two germline ends. This CDR3 has 13 residues. The germline V gene has CDR1 SGHTA and CDR2 FQGNSA. The CDR3 here is CASSATVNTEAFF. The CDR3 DNA is TGTGCCAGCAGCGCCACAGTGAACACTGAAGCTTTCTTT.

The gene calls are TRBV21-1 and TRBJ1-1. TRBV21-1 is marked as a pseudogene. The CDR3 extends over 13 amino acids. In DNA form, the CDR3 reads TGTGCCCAGAGGCCCCGCTGGAACACTGAAGCTTTCTTT. This codes for CAQRPRWNTEAFF.

This clone is a singleton in its sample. This sequence joins TRBV10-1 and TRBJ1-4, with 8 bases identical to TRBD1. Germline trimming cut 3 bases from V and 12 bases from J; bases unmatched to any gene: 12. Germline loops: CDR1 WNHNN, CDR2 SYGVQD (reference sequence). This CDR3 is built from 15 residues. The DNA for the CDR3 is TGCGCCAGCAGTGAAGGGGGACAGGAGGTAACCCAACTGTTTTTT. Translated, it gives CASSEGGQEVTQLFF.

This clone was recorded only once. The chain is built from TRBV19 and TRBJ2-1; D perhaps matches TRBD2 (6 bases). The CDR3 is 13 residues long. Trimming took 5 bases from V and 8 from J, leaving 13 bases between them. CDR1 LNHDA and CDR2 SQIVND come from the germline V gene (reference sequence). The CDR3, as DNA: TGTGCCAGTAGTCCCCAGCGGGTCCATGAGCAGTTCTTC. It encodes CASSPQRVHEQFF.